Listed below are T cell receptor beta chains from one sample, sequenced in a study of T-cell memory formation after mild COVID-19. TCRdb independently ran MiXCR on the 5' RACE reads; one entry per CDR3 protein. Altogether approximately 450,000 distinct CDR3 sequences are present, 15% to 20% being singletons, with the ten largest covering about 12%. Sequencing was done on a sample of PBMCs or a T cell subset sorted from them (not recorded which). These receptors were taken from an adult woman who had mild COVID-19 (a few samples of this study predate the infection). Cell type and time point are not known. The CDR3 runs from the conserved cysteine through the conserved F or W. D genes are given only for firm matches. The size of a clone is reported for some rows only, either as once, few or many, or as a class for expanded clones.

v_call	d_call	clone_size	j_call	cdr3_aa	cdr3_nt
TRBV18	TRBD1	NA	TRBJ1-1	CASSPAGTGVFEAFF	TGTGCCAGCTCACCTGCCGGGACAGGGGTGTTTGAAGCTTTCTTT
TRBV24-1	TRBD2	few	TRBJ2-2	CATSDPGLAGFTGELFF	TGTGCCACCAGTGATCCGGGACTAGCGGGGTTCACCGGGGAGCTGTTTTTT
TRBV27	NA	NA	TRBJ2-7	CASSSGPASSYEQYF	TGTGCCAGCAGCAGCGGGCCCGCCAGCTCCTACGAGCAGTACTTC
TRBV5-1	TRBD1	NA	TRBJ1-1	CASSFPSSGTGRWNTEAFF	TGCGCCAGCAGCTTCCCCTCATCCGGGACAGGGAGGTGGAACACTGAAGCTTTCTTT
TRBV24-1	NA	few	TRBJ2-7	CATSDGLRETYEQYF	TGTGCCACCAGTGATGGACTCCGGGAGACCTACGAGCAGTACTTC
TRBV12-3/TRBV12-4	TRBD1	NA	TRBJ2-2	CASSLKGASSRTGELFF	TGTGCCAGCAGTTTAAAGGGGGCTTCGAGCCGCACCGGGGAGCTGTTTTTT
TRBV4-3	NA	NA	TRBJ1-1	CASSQDRGQSEAFF	TGCGCCAGCAGCCAAGATAGAGGACAGAGTGAAGCTTTCTTT
TRBV10-3	TRBD2	many	TRBJ2-1	CAISPGLAGGHNEQFF	TGTGCCATCAGCCCCGGACTAGCGGGGGGCCACAATGAGCAGTTCTTC
TRBV18	NA	NA	TRBJ1-1	CASSPSPGAPAEAFF	TGTGCCAGCTCACCTTCCCCGGGGGCGCCAGCTGAAGCTTTCTTT
TRBV12-3/TRBV12-4	TRBD2	few	TRBJ2-4	CASSPPSGRADENIQYF	TGTGCCAGCAGTCCCCCTAGCGGGAGGGCTGATGAAAACATTCAGTACTTC
TRBV20-1	NA	few	TRBJ2-2	CSARPHGGSKSNTGELFF	TGCAGTGCTCGTCCGCACGGTGGCAGCAAGTCGAACACCGGGGAGCTGTTTTTT
TRBV29-1	NA	few	TRBJ2-5	CSALGENQETQYF	TGCAGCGCCCTAGGGGAGAATCAAGAGACCCAGTACTTC
TRBV12-3/TRBV12-4	NA	NA	TRBJ1-5	CASSLGGADSNQPQHF	TGTGCCAGCAGTTTAGGGGGGGCCGATAGCAATCAGCCCCAGCATTTT